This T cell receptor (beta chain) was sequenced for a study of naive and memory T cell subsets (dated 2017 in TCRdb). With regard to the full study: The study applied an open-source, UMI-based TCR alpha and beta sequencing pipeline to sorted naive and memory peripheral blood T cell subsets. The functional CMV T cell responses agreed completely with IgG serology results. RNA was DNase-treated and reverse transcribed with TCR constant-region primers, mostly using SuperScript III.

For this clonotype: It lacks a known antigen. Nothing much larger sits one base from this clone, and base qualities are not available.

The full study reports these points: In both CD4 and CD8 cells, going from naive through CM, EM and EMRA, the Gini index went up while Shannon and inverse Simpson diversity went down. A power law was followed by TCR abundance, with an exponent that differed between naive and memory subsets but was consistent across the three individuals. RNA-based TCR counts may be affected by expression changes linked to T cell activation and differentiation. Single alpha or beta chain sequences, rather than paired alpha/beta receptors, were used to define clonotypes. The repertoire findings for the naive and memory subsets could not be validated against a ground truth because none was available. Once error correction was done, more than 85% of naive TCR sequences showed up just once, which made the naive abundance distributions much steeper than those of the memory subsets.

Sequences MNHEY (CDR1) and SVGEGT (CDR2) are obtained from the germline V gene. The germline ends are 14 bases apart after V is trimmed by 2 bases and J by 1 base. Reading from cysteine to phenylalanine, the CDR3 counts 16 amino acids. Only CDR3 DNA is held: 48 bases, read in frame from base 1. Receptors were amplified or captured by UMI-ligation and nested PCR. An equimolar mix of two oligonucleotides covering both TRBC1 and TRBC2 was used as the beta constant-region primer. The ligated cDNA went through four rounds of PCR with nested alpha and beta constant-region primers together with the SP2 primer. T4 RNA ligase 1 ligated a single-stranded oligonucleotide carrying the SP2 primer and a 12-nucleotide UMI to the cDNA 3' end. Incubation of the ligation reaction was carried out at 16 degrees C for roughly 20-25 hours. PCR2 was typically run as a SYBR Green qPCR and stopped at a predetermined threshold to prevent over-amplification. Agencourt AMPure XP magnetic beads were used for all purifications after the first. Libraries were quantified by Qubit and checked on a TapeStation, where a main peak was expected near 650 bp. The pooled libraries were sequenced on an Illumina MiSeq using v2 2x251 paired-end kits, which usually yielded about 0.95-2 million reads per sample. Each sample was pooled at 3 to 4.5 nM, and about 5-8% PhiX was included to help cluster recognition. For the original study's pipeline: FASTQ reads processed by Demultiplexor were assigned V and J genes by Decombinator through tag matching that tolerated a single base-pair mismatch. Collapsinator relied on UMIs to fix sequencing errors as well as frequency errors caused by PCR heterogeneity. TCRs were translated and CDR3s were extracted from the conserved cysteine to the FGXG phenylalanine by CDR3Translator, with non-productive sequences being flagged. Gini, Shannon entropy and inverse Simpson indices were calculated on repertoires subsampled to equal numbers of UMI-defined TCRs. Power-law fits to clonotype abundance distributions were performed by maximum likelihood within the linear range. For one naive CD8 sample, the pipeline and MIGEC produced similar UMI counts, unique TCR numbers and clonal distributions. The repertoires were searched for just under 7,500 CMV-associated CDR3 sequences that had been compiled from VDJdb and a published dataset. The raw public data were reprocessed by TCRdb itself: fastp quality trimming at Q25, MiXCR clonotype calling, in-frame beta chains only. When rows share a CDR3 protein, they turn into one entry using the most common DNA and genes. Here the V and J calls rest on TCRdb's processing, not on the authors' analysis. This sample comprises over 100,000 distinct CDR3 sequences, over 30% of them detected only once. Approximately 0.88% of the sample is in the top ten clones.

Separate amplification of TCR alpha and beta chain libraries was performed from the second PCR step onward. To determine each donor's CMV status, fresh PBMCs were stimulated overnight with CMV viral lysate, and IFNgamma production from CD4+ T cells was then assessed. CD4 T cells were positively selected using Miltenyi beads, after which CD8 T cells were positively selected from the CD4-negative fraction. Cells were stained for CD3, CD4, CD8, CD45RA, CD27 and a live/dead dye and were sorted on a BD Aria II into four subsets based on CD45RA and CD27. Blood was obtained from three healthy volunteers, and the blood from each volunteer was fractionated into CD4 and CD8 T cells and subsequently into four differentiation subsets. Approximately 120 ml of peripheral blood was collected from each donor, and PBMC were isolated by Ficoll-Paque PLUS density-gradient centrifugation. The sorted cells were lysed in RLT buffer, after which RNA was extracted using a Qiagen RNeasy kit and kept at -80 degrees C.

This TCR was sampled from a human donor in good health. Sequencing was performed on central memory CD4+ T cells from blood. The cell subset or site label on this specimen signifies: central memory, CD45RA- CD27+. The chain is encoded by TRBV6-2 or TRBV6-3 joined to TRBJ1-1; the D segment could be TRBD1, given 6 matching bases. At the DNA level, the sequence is TGTGCCAGCAGTTACGTCCCTGGGGGGCCGAACACTGAAGCTTTCTTT. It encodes CASSYVPGGPNTEAFF.